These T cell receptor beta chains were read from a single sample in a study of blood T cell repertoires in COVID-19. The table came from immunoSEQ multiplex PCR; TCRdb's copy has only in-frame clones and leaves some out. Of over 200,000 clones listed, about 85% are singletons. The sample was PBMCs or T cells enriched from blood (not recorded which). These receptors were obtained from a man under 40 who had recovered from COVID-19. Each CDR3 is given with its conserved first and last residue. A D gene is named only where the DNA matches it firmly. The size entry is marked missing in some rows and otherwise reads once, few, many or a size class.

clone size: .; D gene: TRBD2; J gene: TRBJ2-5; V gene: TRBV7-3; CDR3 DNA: TGTGCCAGCAGCTTAGGTTCCGGGGGGGCCGGTGAGACCCAGTACTTC; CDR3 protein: CASSLGSGGAGETQYF
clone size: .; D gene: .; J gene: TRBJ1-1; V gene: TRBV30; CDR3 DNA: TGTGCCTGGAGTGTAAACAAAGCGGTCCTCAGAGCTTTCTTT; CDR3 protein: CAWSVNKAVLRAFF
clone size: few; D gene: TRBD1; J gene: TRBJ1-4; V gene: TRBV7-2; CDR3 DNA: TGTGCCAGCAGCCAGTGGACAGGGAAGGAAAAACTGTTTTTT; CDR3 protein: CASSQWTGKEKLFF
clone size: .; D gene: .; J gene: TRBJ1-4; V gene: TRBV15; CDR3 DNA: TGTGCCACCAGCAGAGGACAGCTTGCAACTAATGAAAAACTGTTTTTT; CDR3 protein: CATSRGQLATNEKLFF
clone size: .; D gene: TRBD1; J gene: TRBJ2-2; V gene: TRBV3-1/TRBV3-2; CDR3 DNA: TGTGCCAGCAGCCAAGAAGGACAGGGGTTATGGGAGCTGTTTTTT; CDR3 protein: CASSQEGQGLWELFF
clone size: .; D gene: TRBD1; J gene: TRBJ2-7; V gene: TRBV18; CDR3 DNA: TGTGCCAGCTCACTCCCCGACAGGGATGGTCGGGAGCAGTACTTC; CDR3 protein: CASSLPDRDGREQYF
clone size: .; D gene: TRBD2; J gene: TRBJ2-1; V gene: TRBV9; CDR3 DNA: TGTGCCAGCAGCTCAGTAGCGGGTGGTCACAATGAGCAGTTCTTC; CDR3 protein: CASSSVAGGHNEQFF
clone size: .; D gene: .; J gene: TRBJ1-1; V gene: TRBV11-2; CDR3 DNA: TGTGCCAGCAGCCGGGACTTTTGGGACACTGAAGCTTTCTTT; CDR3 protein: CASSRDFWDTEAFF
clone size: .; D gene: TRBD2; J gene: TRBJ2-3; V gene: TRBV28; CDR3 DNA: TGTGCCCTAGGCGCGGGGGGGAGGGATACGCAGTATTTT; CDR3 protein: CALGAGGRDTQYF
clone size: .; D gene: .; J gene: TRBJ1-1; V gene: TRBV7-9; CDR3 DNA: TGTGCCAGCAGCTTAAACTCGGGGGTCACTGAAGCTTTCTTT; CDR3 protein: CASSLNSGVTEAFF
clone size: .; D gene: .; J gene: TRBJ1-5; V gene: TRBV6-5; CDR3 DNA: TGTGCCAGCAGTTCACATAATCAGCCCCAGCATTTT; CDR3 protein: CASSSHNQPQHF
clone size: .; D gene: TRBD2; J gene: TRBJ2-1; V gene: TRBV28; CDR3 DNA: TGTGCCAGCAGTTTAGCGGGAGTTAAGCGAGATGAGCAGTTCTTC; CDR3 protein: CASSLAGVKRDEQFF
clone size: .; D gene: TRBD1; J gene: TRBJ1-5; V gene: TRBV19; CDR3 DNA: TGTGCCAGTAGTATGCTGACAGGGCCTGGCAATCAGCCCCAGCATTTT; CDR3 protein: CASSMLTGPGNQPQHF
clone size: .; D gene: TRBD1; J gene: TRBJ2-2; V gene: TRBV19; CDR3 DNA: TGTGCCAGTATCGGGGACAGGGAGAACACCGGGGAGCTGTTTTTT; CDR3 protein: CASIGDRENTGELFF
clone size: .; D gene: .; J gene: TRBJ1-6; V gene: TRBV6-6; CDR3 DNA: TGTGCCAGCAGCTTTCTGGGTTCGATTCAAGGGGGCTCCTATAATTCACCCCTCCACTTT; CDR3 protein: CASSFLGSIQGGSYNSPLHF
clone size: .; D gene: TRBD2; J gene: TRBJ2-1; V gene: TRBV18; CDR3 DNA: TGTGCCAGCTCACCTCAACCGACCGGGACTAGCGTACCCAATGAGCAGTTCTTC; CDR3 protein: CASSPQPTGTSVPNEQFF
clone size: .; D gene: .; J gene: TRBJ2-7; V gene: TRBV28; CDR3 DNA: TGTGCCAGCAGTGGGCGATACGAGCAGTACTTC; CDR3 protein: CASSGRYEQYF
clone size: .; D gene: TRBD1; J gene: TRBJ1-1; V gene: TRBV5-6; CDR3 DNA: TGTGCCAGCTGGATACAGGGGACTGAAGCTTTCTTT; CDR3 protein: CASWIQGTEAFF
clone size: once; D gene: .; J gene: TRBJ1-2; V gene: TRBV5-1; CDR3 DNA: TGCGCCAGCAGCTTGGACCTACTACCAAACTATGGCTACACCTTC; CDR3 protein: CASSLDLLPNYGYTF
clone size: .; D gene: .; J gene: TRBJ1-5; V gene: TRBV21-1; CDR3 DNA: TGTGCCAGTTTGACAGGATCCGTGACCCAGCATTTT; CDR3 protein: CASLTGSVTQHF
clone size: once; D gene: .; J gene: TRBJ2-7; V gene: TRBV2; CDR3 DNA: TGTGCCAGCAGTCCAGATAGCGACGAGCAGTACTTC; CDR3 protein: CASSPDSDEQYF
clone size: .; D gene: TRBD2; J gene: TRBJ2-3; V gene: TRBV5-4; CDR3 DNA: TGTGCCAGCAGCTTGCTTCGAGCGGGGAGCACAGATACGCAGTATTTT; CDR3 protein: CASSLLRAGSTDTQYF
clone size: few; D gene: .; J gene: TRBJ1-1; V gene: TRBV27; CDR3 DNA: TGTGCCAGCAGTATTGGGGGCGCCCCAATGAACACTGAAGCTTTCTTT; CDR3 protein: CASSIGGAPMNTEAFF
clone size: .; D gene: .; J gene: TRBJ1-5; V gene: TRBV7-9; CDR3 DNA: TGTGCCAGCAGCTTACAGGGAAACCCTAATCAGCCCCAGCATTTT; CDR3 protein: CASSLQGNPNQPQHF
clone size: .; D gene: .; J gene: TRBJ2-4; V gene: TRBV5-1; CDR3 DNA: TGCGCCAGCAGCTTGGAAGGGGGTCGAAACATTCAGTACTTC; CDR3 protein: CASSLEGGRNIQYF
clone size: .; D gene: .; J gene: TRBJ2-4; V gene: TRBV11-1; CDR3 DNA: TGTGCCAGCAGCAGGAGAGACATTCAGTACTTC; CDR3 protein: CASSRRDIQYF
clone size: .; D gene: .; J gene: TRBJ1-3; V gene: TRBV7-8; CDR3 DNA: TGTGCCAGCAGCTCAGAACGACTTGGCGCACGAACCTCTGGAAACACCATATATTTT; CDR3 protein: CASSSERLGARTSGNTIYF
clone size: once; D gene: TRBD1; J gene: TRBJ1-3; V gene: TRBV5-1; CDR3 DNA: TGCGCCAGCAGCTTGCGCGACAGGGGTAGTACAGACACCATATATTTT; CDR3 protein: CASSLRDRGSTDTIYF
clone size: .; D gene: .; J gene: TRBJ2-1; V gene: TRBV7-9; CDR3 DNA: TGTGCCAGCAGCTCCACCGGGGGTGAGCAGTTCTTC; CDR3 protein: CASSSTGGEQFF
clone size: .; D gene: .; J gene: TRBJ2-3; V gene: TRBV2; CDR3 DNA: TGTGCCAGCAGTGAAGTGGGGGCTGAGGGCGGGAGACCGACAGATACGCAGTATTTT; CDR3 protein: CASSEVGAEGGRPTDTQYF
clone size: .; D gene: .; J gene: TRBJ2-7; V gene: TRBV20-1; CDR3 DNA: TGCAGTGCGAGTCCCGGGATAGCACCCTACGAGCAGTACTTC; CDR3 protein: CSASPGIAPYEQYF
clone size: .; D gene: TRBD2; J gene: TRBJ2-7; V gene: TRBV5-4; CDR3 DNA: TGTGCCAGCAGCTTGGCCCCTAGCGGGGCCTACGAGCAGTACTTC; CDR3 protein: CASSLAPSGAYEQYF
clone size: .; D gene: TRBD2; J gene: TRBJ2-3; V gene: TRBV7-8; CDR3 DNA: TGTGCCAGCAGCCGAGGGCTAGCGGGAACAGATACGCAGTATTTT; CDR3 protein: CASSRGLAGTDTQYF
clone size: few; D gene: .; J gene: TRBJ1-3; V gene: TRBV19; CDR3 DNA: TGTGCCAGTAGTATATCGGGGACTGGAAACACCATATATTTT; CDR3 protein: CASSISGTGNTIYF
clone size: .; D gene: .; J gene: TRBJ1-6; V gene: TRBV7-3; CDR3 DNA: TGTGCCAGCAGCTTATGGGGCCCTAATTCACCCCTCCACTTT; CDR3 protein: CASSLWGPNSPLHF
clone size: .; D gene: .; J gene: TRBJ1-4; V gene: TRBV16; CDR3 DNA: TGTGCCAGCAGCCGCGCAACTAATGAAAAACTGTTTTTT; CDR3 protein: CASSRATNEKLFF
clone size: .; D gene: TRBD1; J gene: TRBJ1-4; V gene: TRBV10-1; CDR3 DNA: TGCGCCAGTAAGATACCAATACAGGGGGACTCAACTAATGAAAAACTGTTTTTT; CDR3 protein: CASKIPIQGDSTNEKLFF
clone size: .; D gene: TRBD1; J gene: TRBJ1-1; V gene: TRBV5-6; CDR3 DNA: TGTGCCAGCAGCGAGGGGACAGGGCCGAACACTGAAGCTTTCTTT; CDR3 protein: CASSEGTGPNTEAFF
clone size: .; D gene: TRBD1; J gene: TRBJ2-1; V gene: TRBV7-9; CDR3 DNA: TGTGCCAGCAGCTTGGTAGTCGGGACAGGGTACAATGAGCAGTTCTTC; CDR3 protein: CASSLVVGTGYNEQFF
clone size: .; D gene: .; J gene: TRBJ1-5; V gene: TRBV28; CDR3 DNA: TGTGCCAGCAGTTTGGGGCGGGGTCGTAGCAATCAGCCCCAGCATTTT; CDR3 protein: CASSLGRGRSNQPQHF
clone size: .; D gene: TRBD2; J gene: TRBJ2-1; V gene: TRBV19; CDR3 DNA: TGTGCCAGTAGTACAGGTAGCGGGAGGGGGAGGGAGCAGTTCTTC; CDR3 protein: CASSTGSGRGREQFF
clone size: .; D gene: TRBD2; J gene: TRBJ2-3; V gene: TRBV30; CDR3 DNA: TGTGCCTGGAGAGCGGGGGGCTGGGATACGCAGTATTTT; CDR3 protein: CAWRAGGWDTQYF
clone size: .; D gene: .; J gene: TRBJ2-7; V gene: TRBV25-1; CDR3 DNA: TGTGCCAGCAGTGAGTCCCACAGGGACACCTACGAGCAGTACTTC; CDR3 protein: CASSESHRDTYEQYF
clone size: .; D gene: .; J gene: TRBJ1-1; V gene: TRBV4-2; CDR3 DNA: TGTGCCAGCAGCCAAGTGGGCAGCATGAACACTGAAGCTTTCTTT; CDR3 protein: CASSQVGSMNTEAFF
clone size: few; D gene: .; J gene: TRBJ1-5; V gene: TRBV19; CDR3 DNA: TGTGCCACCTCGGGACCGGGGAGCGGGAAGCCCCAGCATTTT; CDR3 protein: CATSGPGSGKPQHF
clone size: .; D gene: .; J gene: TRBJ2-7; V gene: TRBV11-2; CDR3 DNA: TGTGCCAGCAGCTTAGGCGGCTCCAGCTCCTACGAGCAGTACTTC; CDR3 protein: CASSLGGSSSYEQYF
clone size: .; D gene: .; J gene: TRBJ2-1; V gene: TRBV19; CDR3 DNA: TGTGCCAGTAGTTGGACAGTCGGCTACAATGAGCAGTTCTTC; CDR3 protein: CASSWTVGYNEQFF
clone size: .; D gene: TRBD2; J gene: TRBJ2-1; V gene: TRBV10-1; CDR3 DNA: TGCGCCAGCAGCCCGGGGGGTCCCCTGGGGCCCAATGAGCAGTTCTTC; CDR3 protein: CASSPGGPLGPNEQFF